The 17 T cell receptor beta chains given below trace back to one sample, sequenced in a study of beta chain features in type 1 diabetes. Every isolated RNA sample was fully reverse transcribed, so sequencing captured expressed TCRB transcripts. Sequencing used immunoSEQ multiplex PCR; TCRdb keeps in-frame clones, though not all of them. The repertoire includes 310,000 or so clones, 8% of them detected once, and under 0.5% sits in the top ten. Input material: central memory CD4+ T cells from blood. These receptors originate from a woman under 30 in good health.

The rearrangement uses TRBV7-8 and TRBJ2-1; TRBD2 agrees at 9 bases. There are 20 residues in the CDR3. Germline V gene sequence: CDR1 SGHVS, CDR2 FQNEAQ. V shed 1 base, J shed 2 bases, and the junction held 15 bases outside the gene matches. CDR3 bases: TGTGCCAGCAGCTTAGAGAGGACTAGCGCTTCGACTATTACCTACAATGAGCAGTTCTTC. Its protein is CASSLERTSASTITYNEQFF.

This clone turned up a few times. V is TRBV2 and J is TRBJ1-2, with a possible D match to TRBD1 (5 bases). V dropped 5 bases and J dropped 3 bases, with 10 bases sitting between them. CDR1 and CDR2 from the germline V gene are SNHLY and FYNNEI. CDR3 length: 13 amino acids. CDR3 in DNA: TGTGCCAGCAGTCTAGACAGAGACTATGGCTACACCTTC. Translated: CASSLDRDYGYTF. Based on the CDR3 plus reference TRBV2 and TRBJ1-2, the full variable domain is EPEVTQTPSHQVTQMGQEVILRCVPISNHLYFYWYRQILGQKVEFLVSFYNNEISEKSEIFDDQFSVERPDGSNFTLKIRSTKLEDSAMYFCASSLDRDYGYTFGSGTRLTVV.

V usage is TRBV28 and J usage is TRBJ1-1; 7 bases are shared with TRBD1. The junction had 2 bases not matched to a gene; V was cut back by 5 bases and J by 2 bases. Germline V lookup: CDR1 MDHEN, CDR2 SYDVKM. This CDR3 is built from 13 residues. Here the CDR3 DNA reads TGTGCCAGCAGTCGACAGGGTAACACTGAAGCTTTCTTT. Its protein product is CASSRQGNTEAFF.

The gene calls are TRBV7-6 and TRBJ2-3; 12 bases map to TRBD2. The CDR3 is made up of 17 amino acids. Unmatched junction bases numbered 8, after V lost 5 bases and J lost 2 bases. CDR1 SGHVS and CDR2 FNYEAQ come from the germline V gene. The chain's CDR3 is CASSPPSGRGDTDTQYF. The CDR3 DNA sequence: TGTGCCAGCAGCCCGCCTAGCGGGAGGGGAGACACAGATACGCAGTATTTT. Variable domain in full (rest from reference TRBV7-6 and TRBJ2-3): GAGVSQSPRYKVTKRGQDVALRCDPISGHVSLYWYRQALGQGPEFLTYFNYEAQQDKSGLPNDRFSAERPEGSISTLTIQRTEQRDSAMYRCASSPPSGRGDTDTQYFGPGTRLTVL.

This clone was detected a few times. V gene TRBV7-2 combines with J gene TRBJ2-1; TRBD2 aligns across 11 bases. The length of the CDR3 is 14 residues. Germline CDR1 is SGHTA and CDR2 is FQGNSA. The V segment lost 2 bases and the J segment 8 bases; nucleotides outside the gene matches: 2. CDR3 amino acids: CASSLSSGRYEQFF. Here the CDR3 DNA reads TGTGCCAGCAGCTTATCTAGCGGGAGGTATGAGCAGTTCTTC.

This clone occurred many times. The chain combines TRBV29-1 with TRBJ2-1; a weak D match, TRBD1 (5 bases). Between the trimmed V and J ends, which lost 4 bases and 0 bases, there was a span of 13 bases. The CDR3 is made up of 15 amino acids. Germline V CDR1 and CDR2: SQVTM, ANQGSEA. CDR3 amino acids: CSVGQGPSSYNEQFF. DNA for the CDR3: TGCAGCGTTGGGCAGGGCCCTAGCTCCTACAATGAGCAGTTCTTC.

This clone came up a few times. This rearrangement joins TRBV19 to TRBJ2-3, with TRBD2 matching 9 bases. V lost 7 bases and J lost 4; bases outside the gene matches: 9. CDR1 LNHDA and CDR2 SQIVND come from the germline V gene (reference sequence). This CDR3 contains 15 residues. The CDR3 sequence: CASNKAGGLSDTQYF. In DNA, the CDR3 is TGTGCCAGTAACAAAGCGGGAGGCCTCTCAGATACGCAGTATTTT.

CDR3 in DNA: TGTGCCAGCAGCTTAAGCCGAGTGCGTGGGACAGATACGCAGTATTTT. Its protein is CASSLSRVRGTDTQYF. The chain uses TRBV7-9 and TRBJ2-3; D call uncertain. Trimming left V 2 bases short and J 3 bases short, with 15 bases between. Germline V gene data show CDR1 as SEHNR and CDR2 as FQNEAQ (reference sequence). The CDR3 has 16 amino acids.

In this sample, this clone turned up a few times. The rearrangement links TRBV4-2 to TRBJ2-5; D not certain. V lost 1 base and J lost 4, with 4 bases in between. CDR3 size: 12 residues. The germline CDR1 and CDR2 sequences are LGHNA and YNFKEQ. The CDR3 protein is CASSQARETQYF. The CDR3 region has the DNA TGTGCCAGCAGCCAAGCCCGAGAGACCCAGTACTTC.

The J gene is TRBJ1-3, the V gene TRBV6-1; D gene unclear. Between the trimmed V and J ends, which lost 2 bases and 0 bases, there was a span of 5 bases. Germline V CDR1 and CDR2: MNHNS, SASEGT. The CDR3 contains 14 residues. CDR3 bases: TGTGCCAGCAGTGAAATGGGCTCTGGAAACACCATATATTTT. It is translated as CASSEMGSGNTIYF.

This clone has a count of ten or more. The chain couples TRBV7-6 to TRBJ2-6; 9 nucleotides align to TRBD1. V lost 5 bases, J lost 0 bases, and 14 bases stayed unmatched. The germline V gene has CDR1 SGHVS and CDR2 FNYEAQ. The CDR3 has 20 residues. The CDR3 here is CASSLREPGQGFSGANVLTF. The CDR3 DNA sequence: TGTGCCAGCAGCCTAAGGGAACCGGGACAGGGTTTCTCTGGGGCCAACGTCCTGACTTTC.

The V call is TRBV6-1, the J call TRBJ2-1; 13 bases agree with TRBD2. This CDR3 spans 14 amino acids. The J segment lost 14 bases and the V segment lost 5 bases, leaving 9 bases of the junction unmatched. Germline lookup yields CDR1 MNHNS and CDR2 SASEGT. In DNA, the CDR3 is TGTGCCAGCAGTTCATGGACTAGCGGGAGTGTTAAGTTCTTC. Protein sequence: CASSSWTSGSVKFF.

The rearrangement joins TRBV4-1 to TRBJ1-5; no reliable D call. The CDR3 extends over 13 amino acids. Per the germline V gene, CDR1 is MGHRA and CDR2 is YSYEKL. The V end was cut by 0 bases, the J end by 6 bases, with 6 bases between. This chain's CDR3 is CASSQDTGQPQHF. The CDR3 bases are TGCGCCAGCAGCCAAGATACGGGTCAGCCCCAGCATTTT.

The rearrangement joins TRBV7-6 to TRBJ2-1; D gene ambiguous. CDR1 and CDR2 (germline): SGHVS, FNYEAQ. The CDR3 contains 17 residues. The germline V and J ends were trimmed by 0 bases and 0 bases, with 12 bases remaining between them. The CDR3 region is CASSLAFQRSSYNEQFF. In nucleotides, the CDR3 is TGTGCCAGCAGCTTAGCGTTCCAGAGGAGCTCCTACAATGAGCAGTTCTTC.

This chain uses TRBV7-2 with TRBJ2-3; D gene uncertain. CDR1 is SGHTA, CDR2 FQGNSA, per germline. CDR3 length equals 14 residues. Between the trimmed V and J ends, which lost 5 bases and 5 bases, there was a span of 14 bases. The CDR3 here is CASSPHYSIDTQYF. For the CDR3, the DNA is TGTGCCAGCAGCCCCCATTACTCCATAGATACGCAGTATTTT.

V usage is TRBV7-2 and J usage is TRBJ2-7; TRBD1 aligns across 7 bases. CDR1 is SGHTA and CDR2 is FQGNSA in the germline V gene. The CDR3 length is 14 residues. V lost 4 bases and J lost 2; bases outside the gene matches: 5. The CDR3, as DNA: TGTGCCAGCAGCTCGGGACAGTCAGCCTACGAGCAGTACTTC. Its translation is CASSSGQSAYEQYF.

This clone has only a few counts. The chain has TRBV6-5 and TRBJ2-7; the D gene is possibly TRBD2 (5 bases). The CDR3 has 12 residues. Germline assignment: CDR1 MNHEY and CDR2 SVGAGI. V gave up 5 bases and J gave up 3 bases, with 8 bases separating them. CDR3 bases: TGTGCCAGCAGTCCGGCGGGCTACGAGCAGTACTTC. As protein: CASSPAGYEQYF.